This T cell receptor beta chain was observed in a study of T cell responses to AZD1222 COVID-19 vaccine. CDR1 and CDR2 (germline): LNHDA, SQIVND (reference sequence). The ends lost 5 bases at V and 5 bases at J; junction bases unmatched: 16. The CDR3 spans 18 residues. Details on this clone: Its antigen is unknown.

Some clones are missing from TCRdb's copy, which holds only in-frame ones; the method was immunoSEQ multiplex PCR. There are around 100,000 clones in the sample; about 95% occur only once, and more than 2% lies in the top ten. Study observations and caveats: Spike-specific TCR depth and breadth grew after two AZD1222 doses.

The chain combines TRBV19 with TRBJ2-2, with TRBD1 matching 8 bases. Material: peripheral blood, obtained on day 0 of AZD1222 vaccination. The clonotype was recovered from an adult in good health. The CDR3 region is CASSEPGQEKVPTGELFF. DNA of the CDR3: TGTGCCAGTAGTGAGCCGGGACAGGAAAAGGTACCGACCGGGGAGCTGTTTTTT.